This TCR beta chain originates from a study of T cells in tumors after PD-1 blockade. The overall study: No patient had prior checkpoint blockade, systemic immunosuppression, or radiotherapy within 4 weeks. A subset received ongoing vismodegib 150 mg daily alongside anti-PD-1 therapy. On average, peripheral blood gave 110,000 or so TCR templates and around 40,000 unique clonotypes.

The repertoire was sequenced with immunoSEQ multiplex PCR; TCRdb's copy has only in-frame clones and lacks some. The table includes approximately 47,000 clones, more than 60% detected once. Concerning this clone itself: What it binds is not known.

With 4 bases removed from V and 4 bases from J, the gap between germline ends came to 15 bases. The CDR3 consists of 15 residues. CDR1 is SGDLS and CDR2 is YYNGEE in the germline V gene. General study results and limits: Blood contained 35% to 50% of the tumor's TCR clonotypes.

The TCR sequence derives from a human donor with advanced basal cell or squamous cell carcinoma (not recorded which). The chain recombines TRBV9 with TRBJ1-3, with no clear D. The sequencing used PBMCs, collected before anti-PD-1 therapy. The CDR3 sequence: CASSRHHDAGNTIYF. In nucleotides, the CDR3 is TGTGCCAGCAGCCGGCACCATGACGCGGGAAACACCATATATTTT.